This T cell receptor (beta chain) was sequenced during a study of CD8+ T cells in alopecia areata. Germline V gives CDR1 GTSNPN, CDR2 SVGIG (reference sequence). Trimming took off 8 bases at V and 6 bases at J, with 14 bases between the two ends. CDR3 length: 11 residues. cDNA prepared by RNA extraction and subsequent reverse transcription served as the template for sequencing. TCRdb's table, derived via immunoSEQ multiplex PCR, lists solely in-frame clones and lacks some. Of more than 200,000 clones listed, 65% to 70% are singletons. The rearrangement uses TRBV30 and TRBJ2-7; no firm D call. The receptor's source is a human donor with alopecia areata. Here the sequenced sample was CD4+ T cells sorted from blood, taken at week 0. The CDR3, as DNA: TGTGCCGGCTCCACGGGTGGCGAGCAGTACTTC. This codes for CAGSTGGEQYF.